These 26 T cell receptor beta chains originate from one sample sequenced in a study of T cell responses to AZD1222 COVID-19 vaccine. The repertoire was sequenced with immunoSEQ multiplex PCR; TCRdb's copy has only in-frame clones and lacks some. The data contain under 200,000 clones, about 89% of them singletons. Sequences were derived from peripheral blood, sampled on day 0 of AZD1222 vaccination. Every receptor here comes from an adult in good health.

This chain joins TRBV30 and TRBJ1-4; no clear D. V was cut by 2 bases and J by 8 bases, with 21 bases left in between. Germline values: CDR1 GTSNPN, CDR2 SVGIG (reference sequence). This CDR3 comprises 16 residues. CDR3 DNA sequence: TGTGCCTGGAGTCCAAAATCCTCAAACGTCCAGGAAAAACTGTTTTTT. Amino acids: CAWSPKSSNVQEKLFF.

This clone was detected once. For the CDR3, the DNA is TGTGCCAGCTCACCACCGCGAAGGCTTAGCACAGATACGCAGTATTTT. It encodes CASSPPRRLSTDTQYF. The rearrangement links TRBV18 to TRBJ2-3; D gene uncertain. Germline V gives CDR1 KGHSH, CDR2 LQKENI. The ends were cut back, 0 bases at V and 0 bases at J, with 10 bases in the middle. The length of the CDR3 is 16 residues.

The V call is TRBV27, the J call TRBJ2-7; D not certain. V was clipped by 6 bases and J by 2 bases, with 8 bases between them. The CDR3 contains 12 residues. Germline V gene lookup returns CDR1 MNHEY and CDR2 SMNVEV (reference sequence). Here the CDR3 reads CASRNTAYEQYF. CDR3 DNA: TGTGCCAGCAGGAACACAGCCTACGAGCAGTACTTC.

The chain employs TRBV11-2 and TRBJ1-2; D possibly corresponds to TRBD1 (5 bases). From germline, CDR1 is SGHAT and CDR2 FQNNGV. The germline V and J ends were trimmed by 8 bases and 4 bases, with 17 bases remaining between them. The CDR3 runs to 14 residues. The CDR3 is CASDQKQAIYGYTF. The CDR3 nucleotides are TGTGCCAGCGATCAAAAACAGGCGATCTATGGCTACACCTTC.

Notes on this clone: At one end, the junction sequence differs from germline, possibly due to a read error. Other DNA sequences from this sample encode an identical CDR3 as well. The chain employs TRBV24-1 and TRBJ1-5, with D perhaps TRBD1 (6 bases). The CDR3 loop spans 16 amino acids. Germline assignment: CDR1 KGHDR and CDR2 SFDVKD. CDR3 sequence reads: CATSDPSTGFGQPQHF. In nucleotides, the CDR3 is TGTGCCACCAGTGACCCAAGCACAGGGTTCGGGCAGCCCCAACATTTT.

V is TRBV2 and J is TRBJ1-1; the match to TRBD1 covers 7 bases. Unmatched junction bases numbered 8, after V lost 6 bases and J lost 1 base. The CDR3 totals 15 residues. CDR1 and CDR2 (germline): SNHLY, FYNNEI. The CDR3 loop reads CASRSTGAENTEAFF. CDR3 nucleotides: TGTGCCAGCAGGTCCACAGGGGCCGAGAACACTGAAGCTTTCTTT.

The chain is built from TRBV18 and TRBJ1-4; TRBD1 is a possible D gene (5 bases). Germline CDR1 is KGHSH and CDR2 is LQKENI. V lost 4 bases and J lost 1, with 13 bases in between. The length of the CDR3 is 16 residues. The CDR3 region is CASSRGTLETNEKLFF. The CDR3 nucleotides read TGTGCCAGCTCACGCGGGACGCTAGAAACTAATGAAAAACTGTTTTTT.

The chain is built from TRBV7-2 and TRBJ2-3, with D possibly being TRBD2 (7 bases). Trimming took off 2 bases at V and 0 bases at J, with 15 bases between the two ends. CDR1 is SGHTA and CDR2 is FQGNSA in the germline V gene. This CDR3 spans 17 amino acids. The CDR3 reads CASSLLIRGASTDTQYF. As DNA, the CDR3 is TGTGCCAGCAGCTTATTGATTCGGGGGGCTAGCACAGATACGCAGTATTTT.

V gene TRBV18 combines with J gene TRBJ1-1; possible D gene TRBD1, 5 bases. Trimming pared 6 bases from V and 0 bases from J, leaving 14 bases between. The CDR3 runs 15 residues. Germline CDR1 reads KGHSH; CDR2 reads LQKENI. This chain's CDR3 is CASSRPQGVNTEAFF. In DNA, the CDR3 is TGTGCCAGCTCCCGTCCCCAGGGTGTGAACACTGAAGCTTTCTTT.

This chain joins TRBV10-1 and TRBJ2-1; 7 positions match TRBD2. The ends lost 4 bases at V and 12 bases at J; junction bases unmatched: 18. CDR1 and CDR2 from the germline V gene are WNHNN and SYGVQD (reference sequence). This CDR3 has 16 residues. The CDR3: CASSVIAGLSQGGQFF. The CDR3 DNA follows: TGCGCCAGCAGTGTCATCGCGGGACTAAGTCAGGGTGGGCAGTTCTTC.

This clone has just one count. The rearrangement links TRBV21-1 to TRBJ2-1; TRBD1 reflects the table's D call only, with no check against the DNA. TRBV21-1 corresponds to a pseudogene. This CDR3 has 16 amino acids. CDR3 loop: CASSKRYLGQNNEQFF. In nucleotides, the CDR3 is TGTGCCAGCAGCAAACGTTATCTGGGGCAGAACAATGAGCAGTTCTTC.

In DNA form, the CDR3 reads TGTGCCAGCAGCCAAGATCTTGGAGTTCAGAACACTGAAGCTTTCTTT. Protein: CASSQDLGVQNTEAFF. This chain links TRBV3-1 (or the pseudogene TRBV3-2) with TRBJ1-1; no clear D. The CDR3 has 16 residues. Germline CDR1 is LGHDT and CDR2 is YNNKEL (reference sequence). Deletions cut 0 bases from V and 1 base from J, with 12 bases between.

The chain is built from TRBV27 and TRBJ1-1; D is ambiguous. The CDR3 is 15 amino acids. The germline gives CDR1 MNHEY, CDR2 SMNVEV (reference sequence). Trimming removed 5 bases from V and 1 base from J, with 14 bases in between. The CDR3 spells CASSLRGVGNTEAFF. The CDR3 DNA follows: TGTGCCAGCAGTCTTCGGGGAGTTGGGAACACTGAAGCTTTCTTT.

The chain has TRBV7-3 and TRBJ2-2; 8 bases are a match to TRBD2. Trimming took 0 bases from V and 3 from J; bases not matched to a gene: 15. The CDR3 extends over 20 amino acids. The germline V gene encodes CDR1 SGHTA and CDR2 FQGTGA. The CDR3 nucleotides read TGTGCCAGCAGCTTAACCGGGAGGTTGGACGGGACTAGAGACACCGGGGAGCTGTTTTTT. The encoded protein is CASSLTGRLDGTRDTGELFF.

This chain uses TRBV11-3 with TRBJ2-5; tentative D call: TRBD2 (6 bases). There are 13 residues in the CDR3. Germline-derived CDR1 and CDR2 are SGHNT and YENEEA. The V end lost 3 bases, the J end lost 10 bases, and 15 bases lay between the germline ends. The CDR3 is CASSFGLGGDQYF. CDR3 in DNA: TGTGCCAGCAGCTTTGGCCTGGGGGGTGACCAGTACTTC.

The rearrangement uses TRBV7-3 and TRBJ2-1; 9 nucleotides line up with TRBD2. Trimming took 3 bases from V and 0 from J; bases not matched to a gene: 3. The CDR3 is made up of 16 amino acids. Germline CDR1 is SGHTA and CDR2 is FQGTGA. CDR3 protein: CASSLSSGSSYNEQFF. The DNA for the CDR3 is TGTGCCAGCAGCTTGAGTAGCGGGAGCTCCTACAATGAGCAGTTCTTC.

The CDR3 here is CASSPRGGESEQYF. CDR3 bases: TGTGCCAGTAGTCCCAGAGGGGGCGAATCCGAGCAGTACTTC. The chain carries TRBV19 and TRBJ2-7; 7 bases are a match to TRBD1. The V segment lost 5 bases and the J segment 6 bases; nucleotides outside the gene matches: 10. The germline CDR1 and CDR2 sequences are LNHDA and SQIVND (reference sequence). The CDR3 is 14 amino acids.

DNA for the CDR3: TGTGCCAGCAGTTTATTGGGGACTAGCGGTTTCCACGAGCAGTACTTC. Amino acid sequence: CASSLLGTSGFHEQYF. This chain links TRBV28 with TRBJ2-7, with TRBD2 matching over 11 bases. V gave up 1 base and J gave up 5 bases; unmatched junction bases: 7. This CDR3 spans 16 amino acids. Germline loops: CDR1 MDHEN, CDR2 SYDVKM.

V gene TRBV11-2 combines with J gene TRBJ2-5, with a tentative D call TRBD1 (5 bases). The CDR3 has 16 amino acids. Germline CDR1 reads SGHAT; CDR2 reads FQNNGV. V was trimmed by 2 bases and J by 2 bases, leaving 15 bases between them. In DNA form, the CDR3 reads TGTGCCAGCAGCTTACCGCCTGGACAAGGACAAGAGACCCAGTACTTC. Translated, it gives CASSLPPGQGQETQYF.

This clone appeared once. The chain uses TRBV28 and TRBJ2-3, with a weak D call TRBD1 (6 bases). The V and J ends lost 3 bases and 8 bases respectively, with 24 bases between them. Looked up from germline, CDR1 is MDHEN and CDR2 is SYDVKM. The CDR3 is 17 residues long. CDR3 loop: CASSFLAIRQASGTQYF. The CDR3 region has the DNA TGTGCCAGCAGTTTTTTGGCAATAAGACAGGCTTCAGGTACGCAGTATTTT.

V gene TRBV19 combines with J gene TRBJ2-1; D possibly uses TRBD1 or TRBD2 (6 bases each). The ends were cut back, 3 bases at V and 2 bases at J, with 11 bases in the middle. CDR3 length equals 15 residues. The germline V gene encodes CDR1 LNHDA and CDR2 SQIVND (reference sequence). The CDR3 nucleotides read TGTGCCAGTAGTATTGGGGGGCTTCCCTACAATGAGCAGTTCTTC. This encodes CASSIGGLPYNEQFF.

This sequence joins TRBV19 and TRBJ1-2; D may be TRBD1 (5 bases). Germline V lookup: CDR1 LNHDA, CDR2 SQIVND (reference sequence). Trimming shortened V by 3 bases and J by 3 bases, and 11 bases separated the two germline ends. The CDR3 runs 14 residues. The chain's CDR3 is CASSIFQGDYGYTF. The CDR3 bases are TGTGCCAGTAGTATCTTTCAGGGAGACTATGGCTACACCTTC.

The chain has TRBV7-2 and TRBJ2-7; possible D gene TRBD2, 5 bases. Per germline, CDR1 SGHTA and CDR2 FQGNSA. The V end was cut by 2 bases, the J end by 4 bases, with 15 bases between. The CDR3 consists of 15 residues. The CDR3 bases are TGTGCCAGCAGCTTAAGCCTCAGCGGTACTTACGAGCAGTACTTC. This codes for CASSLSLSGTYEQYF.

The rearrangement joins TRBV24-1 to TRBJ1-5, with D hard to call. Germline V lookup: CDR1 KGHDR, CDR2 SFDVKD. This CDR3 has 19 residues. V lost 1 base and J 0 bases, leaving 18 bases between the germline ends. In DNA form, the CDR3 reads TGTGCCACCAGTGATTTTACGGGAACAATCTTATATAGCAATCAGCCCCAGCATTTT. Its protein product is CATSDFTGTILYSNQPQHF.

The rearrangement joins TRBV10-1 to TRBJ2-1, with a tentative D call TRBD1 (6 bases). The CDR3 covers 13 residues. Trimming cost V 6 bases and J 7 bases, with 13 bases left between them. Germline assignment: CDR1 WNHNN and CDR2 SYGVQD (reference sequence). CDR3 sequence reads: CASRATGWNEQFF. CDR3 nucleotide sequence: TGCGCCAGCAGGGCTACAGGGTGGAATGAGCAGTTCTTC.

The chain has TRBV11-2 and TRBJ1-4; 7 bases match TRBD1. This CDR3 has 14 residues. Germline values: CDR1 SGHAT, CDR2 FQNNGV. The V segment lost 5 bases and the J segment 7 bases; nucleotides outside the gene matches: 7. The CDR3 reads CASSTTGLSEKLFF. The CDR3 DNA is TGTGCCAGCAGCACGACAGGGTTGAGTGAAAAACTGTTTTTT.